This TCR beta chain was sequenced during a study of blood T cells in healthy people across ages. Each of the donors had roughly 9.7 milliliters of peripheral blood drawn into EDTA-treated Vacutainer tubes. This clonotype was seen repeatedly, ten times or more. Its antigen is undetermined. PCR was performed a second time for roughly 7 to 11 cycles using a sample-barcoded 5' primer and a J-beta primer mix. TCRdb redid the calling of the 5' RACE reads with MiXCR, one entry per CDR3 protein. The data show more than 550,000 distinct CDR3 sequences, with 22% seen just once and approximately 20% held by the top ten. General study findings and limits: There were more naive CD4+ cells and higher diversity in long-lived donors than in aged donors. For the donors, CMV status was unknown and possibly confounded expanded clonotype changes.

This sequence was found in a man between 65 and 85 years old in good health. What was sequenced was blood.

CDR3 amino acids: CASTPGSGGGDTQYF. CDR3 nucleotide sequence: TGTGCCAGCACCCCGGGTAGCGGGGGGGGAGATACGCAGTATTTT. The chain uses TRBV28 and TRBJ2-3, with 11 positions matching TRBD2. The CDR3 consists of 15 residues. The germline V gene has CDR1 MDHEN and CDR2 SYDVKM. The V gene end was trimmed by 7 bases and the J gene end by 5 bases; junction bases not matched to a gene: 8.